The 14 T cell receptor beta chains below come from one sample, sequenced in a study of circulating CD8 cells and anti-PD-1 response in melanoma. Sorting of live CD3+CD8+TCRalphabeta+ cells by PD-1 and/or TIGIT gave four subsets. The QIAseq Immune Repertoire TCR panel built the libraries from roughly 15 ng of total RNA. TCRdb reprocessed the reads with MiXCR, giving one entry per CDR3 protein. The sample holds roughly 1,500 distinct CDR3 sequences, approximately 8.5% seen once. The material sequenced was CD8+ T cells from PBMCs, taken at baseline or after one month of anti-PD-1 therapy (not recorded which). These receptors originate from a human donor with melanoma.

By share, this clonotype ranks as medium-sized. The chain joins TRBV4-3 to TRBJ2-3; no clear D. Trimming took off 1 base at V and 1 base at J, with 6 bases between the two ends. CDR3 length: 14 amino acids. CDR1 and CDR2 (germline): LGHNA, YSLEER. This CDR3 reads CASSQGGRTDTQYF. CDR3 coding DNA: TGCGCCAGCAGCCAAGGGGGTCGCACAGATACGCAGTATTTT.

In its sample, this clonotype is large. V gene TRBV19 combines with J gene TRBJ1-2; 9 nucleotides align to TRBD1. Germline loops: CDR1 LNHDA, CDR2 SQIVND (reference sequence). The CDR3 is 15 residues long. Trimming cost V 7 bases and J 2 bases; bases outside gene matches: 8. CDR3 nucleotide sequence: TGTGCCAGTACGGGCCGGGACAGGGTAAACTATGGCTACACCTTC. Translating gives CASTGRDRVNYGYTF.

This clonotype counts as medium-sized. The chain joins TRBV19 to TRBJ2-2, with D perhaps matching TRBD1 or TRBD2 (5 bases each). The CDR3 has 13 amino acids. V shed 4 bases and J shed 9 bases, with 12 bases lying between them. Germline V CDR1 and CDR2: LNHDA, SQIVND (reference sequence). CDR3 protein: CASSNWGNRELFF. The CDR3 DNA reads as TGTGCCAGTAGTAATTGGGGGAATAGGGAGCTGTTTTTT.

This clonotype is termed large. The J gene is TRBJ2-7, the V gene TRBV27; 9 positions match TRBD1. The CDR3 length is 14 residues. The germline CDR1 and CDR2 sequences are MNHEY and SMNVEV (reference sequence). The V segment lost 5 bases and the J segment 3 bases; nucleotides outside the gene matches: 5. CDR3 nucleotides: TGTGCCAGCAGTCACAGGGGGCTCCTCTACGAGCAGTACTTC. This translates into CASSHRGLLYEQYF.

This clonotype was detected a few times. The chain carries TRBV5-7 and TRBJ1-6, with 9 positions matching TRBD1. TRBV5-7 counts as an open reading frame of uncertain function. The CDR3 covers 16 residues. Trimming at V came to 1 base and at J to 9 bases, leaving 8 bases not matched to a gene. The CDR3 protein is CASSLYPTGGGSPLHF. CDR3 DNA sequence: TGTGCCAGCAGCTTGTACCCGACAGGGGGAGGTTCACCCCTCCACTTT.

CDR3: CASSYPGGEGFTDTQYF. DNA for the CDR3: TGTGCCAGCAGTTACCCCGGAGGGGAGGGGTTCACAGATACGCAGTATTTT. V is TRBV6-6 and J is TRBJ2-3; 7 bases fit TRBD2. The J segment lost 2 bases and the V segment lost 2 bases, leaving 10 bases of the junction unmatched. The CDR3 is 17 residues long. The V gene's germline CDR1 is MNHNY and CDR2 SVGAGI (reference sequence).

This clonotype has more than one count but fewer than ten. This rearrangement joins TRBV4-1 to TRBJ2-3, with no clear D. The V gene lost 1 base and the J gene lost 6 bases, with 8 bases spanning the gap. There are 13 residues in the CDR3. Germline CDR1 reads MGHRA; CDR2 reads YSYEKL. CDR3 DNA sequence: TGCGCCAGCAGCCAAGTCGAGGAGGATACGCAGTATTTT. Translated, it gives CASSQVEEDTQYF.

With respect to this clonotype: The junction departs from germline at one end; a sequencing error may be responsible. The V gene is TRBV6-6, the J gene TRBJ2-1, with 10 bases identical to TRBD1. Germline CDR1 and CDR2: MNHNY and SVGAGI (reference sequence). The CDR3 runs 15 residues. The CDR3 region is CASSYKGTGVHEQSF. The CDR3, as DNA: TGTGCCAGCAGTTACAAGGGGACAGGGGTTCATGAGCAGTCCTTC.

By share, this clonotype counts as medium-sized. The CDR3 protein is CASSIAGVRQPQHF. The CDR3 DNA follows: TGTGCCAGTAGTATAGCTGGGGTTAGGCAGCCCCAGCATTTT. The V call is TRBV19, the J call TRBJ1-5; D not certain. V was clipped by 1 base and J by 7 bases, with 11 bases between them. The CDR3 is 14 amino acids. Germline-derived CDR1 and CDR2 are LNHDA and SQIVND (reference sequence).

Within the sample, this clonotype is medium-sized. The CDR3 is CASSPLSGVYGYTF. In DNA, the CDR3 is TGTGCCAGCAGTCCGCTGTCGGGGGTCTATGGCTACACCTTC. The chain joins TRBV12-3 or TRBV12-4 to TRBJ1-2; tentative D call: TRBD1 (5 bases). With 5 bases removed from V and 4 bases from J, the gap between germline ends came to 14 bases. This CDR3 spans 14 amino acids.

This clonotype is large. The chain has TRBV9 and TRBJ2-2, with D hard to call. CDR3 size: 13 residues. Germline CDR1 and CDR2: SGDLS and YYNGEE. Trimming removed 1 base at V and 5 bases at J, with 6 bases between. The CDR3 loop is CASSVLPTGELFF. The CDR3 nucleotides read TGTGCCAGCAGCGTATTGCCGACCGGGGAGCTGTTTTTT.

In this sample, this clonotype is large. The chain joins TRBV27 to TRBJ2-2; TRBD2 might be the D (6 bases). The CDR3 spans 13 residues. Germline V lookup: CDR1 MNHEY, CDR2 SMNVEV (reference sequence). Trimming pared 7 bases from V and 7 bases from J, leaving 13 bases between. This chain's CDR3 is CASTPGRGGELFF. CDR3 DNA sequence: TGTGCCAGCACCCCAGGGCGGGGCGGGGAGCTGTTTTTT.

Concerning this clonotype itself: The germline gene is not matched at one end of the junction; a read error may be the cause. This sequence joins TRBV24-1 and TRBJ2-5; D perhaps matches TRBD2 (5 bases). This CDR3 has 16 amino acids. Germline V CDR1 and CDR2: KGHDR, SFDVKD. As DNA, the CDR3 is TGTGCCACCAGTGACCACTCGAACGGAGGCCAAGAGACCCAGAACTTC. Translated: CATSDHSNGGQETQNF.

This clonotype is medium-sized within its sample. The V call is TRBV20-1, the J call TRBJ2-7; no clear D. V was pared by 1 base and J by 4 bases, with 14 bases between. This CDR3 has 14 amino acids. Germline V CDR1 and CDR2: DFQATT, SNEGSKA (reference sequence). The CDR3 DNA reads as TGCAGTGCTAGAGTGGAAGGGCACCGTTACGAGCAGTACTTC. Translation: CSARVEGHRYEQYF.